These 29 T cell receptor beta chains were sequenced from one sample in a study of brain T cells in children with intractable seizures. Sequencing used immunoSEQ multiplex PCR; TCRdb keeps in-frame clones, though not all of them. The table has 100,000 to 120,000 clones, 85% to 95% seen once; the top ten hold roughly 4%. The input for sequencing was peripheral blood, taken at surgery. The receptors here all came from a boy less than two years old with hemimegalencephaly and intractable seizures.

V is TRBV5-1 and J is TRBJ1-2, with D possibly matching TRBD1 (6 bases). The V gene lost 7 bases and the J gene lost 8 bases, with 18 bases spanning the gap. Germline CDR1 and CDR2: SGHRS and YFSETQ. This CDR3 region has 13 residues. The CDR3 region is CASGGNRAGGYTF. The CDR3 DNA reads as TGCGCCAGCGGAGGAAACAGGGCAGGCGGCTACACCTTC.

DNA of the CDR3: TGTGCCAGCACGCATAGGGACAGGGAACACAATGAGCAGTTCTTC. It translates to CASTHRDREHNEQFF. V usage is TRBV18 and J usage is TRBJ2-1; 9 bases line up with TRBD1. After removal of 8 bases from V and 5 bases from J, the junction contained 10 bases not matched to a gene. This CDR3 comprises 15 residues. The V gene's germline CDR1 is KGHSH and CDR2 LQKENI. The full variable domain, in which reference TRBV18 and TRBJ2-1 provide the parts outside the CDR3, is NAGVMQNPRHLVRRRGQEARLRCSPMKGHSHVYWYRQLPEEGLKFMVYLQKENIIDESGMPKERFSAEFPKEGPSILRIQQVVRGDSAAYFCASTHRDREHNEQFFGPGTRLTVL.

The chain has TRBV6-5 and TRBJ2-3; the D gene is possibly TRBD2 (5 bases). The CDR3 consists of 14 residues. Germline CDR1 reads MNHEY; CDR2 reads SVGAGI. V was trimmed by 10 bases and J by 2 bases, leaving 16 bases between them. The CDR3 DNA follows: TGTGCCACCCGAAATGGACTTCTCACAGATACGCAGTATTTT. Translated: CATRNGLLTDTQYF.

The chain has TRBV30 and TRBJ1-1; a possible D gene is TRBD1 (5 bases). Germline CDR1 reads GTSNPN; CDR2 reads SVGIG (reference sequence). Trimming stripped 4 bases from V and 0 bases from J, with 9 bases between. This CDR3 is 13 amino acids long. CDR3 sequence: CAWTDNLNTEAFF. Here the CDR3 DNA reads TGTGCCTGGACGGACAACCTGAACACTGAAGCTTTCTTT.

This sequence joins TRBV7-2 and TRBJ2-7, with 7 bases fitting TRBD1. The V gene end was trimmed by 6 bases and the J gene end by 1 base; junction bases not matched to a gene: 6. CDR3 length: 14 amino acids. Germline V CDR1 and CDR2: SGHTA, FQGNSA. This chain's CDR3 is CASRDTGVSYEQYF. The CDR3 DNA reads as TGTGCCAGCAGGGATACAGGGGTATCCTACGAGCAGTACTTC.

This rearrangement joins TRBV5-1 to TRBJ2-1; TRBD1 aligns across 9 bases. The CDR3 sequence is 16 residues long. The ends lost 4 bases at V and 2 bases at J; junction bases unmatched: 7. CDR1 SGHRS and CDR2 YFSETQ come from the germline V gene. The CDR3 nucleotides read TGCGCCAGCAGCCCGAGACAGGGGGGTACCTACAATGAGCAGTTCTTC. It encodes CASSPRQGGTYNEQFF.

The J gene is TRBJ2-7, the V gene TRBV4-3; D gene uncertain. CDR1 LGHNA and CDR2 YSLEER come from the germline V gene. Between the trimmed V and J ends, which lost 1 base and 7 bases, there was a span of 14 bases. CDR3 length: 14 residues. For the CDR3, the DNA is TGCGCCAGCAGCCAAGGACGTAACCTGTTTGAGCAGTACTTC. This encodes CASSQGRNLFEQYF.

This clone appeared a single time. This chain joins TRBV9 and TRBJ2-1, with 8 bases identical to TRBD2. CDR1 SGDLS and CDR2 YYNGEE come from the germline V gene. This CDR3 comprises 20 residues. Germline trimming cut 4 bases from V and 7 bases from J; bases unmatched to any gene: 25. The CDR3 DNA follows: TGTGCCAGCAGCTCCCCGCCGGGAAGCCTCGTTCGGGAGGGCCCGAATGAGCAGTTCTTC. This translates into CASSSPPGSLVREGPNEQFF.

V gene TRBV7-8 combines with J gene TRBJ2-3, with D unresolved. Trimming shortened V by 4 bases and J by 6 bases, and 11 bases separated the two germline ends. CDR3 length: 13 amino acids. Germline-derived CDR1 and CDR2 are SGHVS and FQNEAQ. Here the CDR3 DNA reads TGTGCCAGCAGCTCCATAGGAGTGGATACGCAGTATTTT. Translated, it gives CASSSIGVDTQYF.

The V and J genes are TRBV6-5 and TRBJ1-1; TRBD1 might be the D (5 bases). The CDR3 spans 15 residues. Germline V gene sequence: CDR1 MNHEY, CDR2 SVGAGI. The V end was cut by 9 bases, the J end by 4 bases, with 21 bases between. The CDR3 sequence: CASGNPGLLITEAFF. CDR3 sequence (DNA): TGTGCCAGTGGAAATCCGGGACTCTTGATCACTGAAGCTTTCTTT.

The chain employs TRBV2 and TRBJ2-1; 10 nucleotides line up with TRBD2. The CDR3 is 16 residues long. The trim removed 4 bases at V and 6 bases at J, leaving 9 bases unmatched. The germline V gene encodes CDR1 SNHLY and CDR2 FYNNEI. The CDR3 DNA reads TGTGCCAGCAGTGTTCATCTAGCGGGAGTAGGCAATGAGCAGTTCTTC. Encoded protein: CASSVHLAGVGNEQFF.

The V gene is TRBV19, the J gene TRBJ1-3, with a possible D match to TRBD1 (6 bases). V lost 5 bases to trimming and J lost 0 bases, with 14 bases between them. The CDR3 is 16 residues long. Germline CDR1 and CDR2: LNHDA and SQIVND (reference sequence). CDR3 protein: CASSPKTGPSGNTIYF. DNA for the CDR3: TGTGCCAGTAGTCCCAAGACAGGACCCTCTGGAAACACCATATATTTT.

V gene TRBV5-1 combines with J gene TRBJ2-7; the D gene is possibly TRBD1 (6 bases). CDR3 length equals 14 residues. V lost 1 base and J 3 bases, leaving 11 bases between the germline ends. Germline V lookup: CDR1 SGHRS, CDR2 YFSETQ. The CDR3 sequence: CASSLWGPGYEQYF. CDR3 nucleotides: TGCGCCAGCAGCTTGTGGGGGCCGGGCTACGAGCAGTACTTC.

The rearrangement joins TRBV11-2 to TRBJ1-1; D not certain. Per germline, CDR1 SGHAT and CDR2 FQNNGV. CDR3 size: 15 residues. The ends were cut back, 2 bases at V and 0 bases at J, with 10 bases in the middle. DNA for the CDR3: TGTGCCAGCAGCTTATATTGGATTCTGAACACTGAAGCTTTCTTT. As protein: CASSLYWILNTEAFF.

This clone was found once. The chain combines TRBV4-1 with TRBJ2-5, with TRBD2 matching 7 bases. Losses at the gene ends were 1 base for V and 4 bases for J; bases not matched to a gene: 6. Per the germline V gene, CDR1 is MGHRA and CDR2 is YSYEKL. This CDR3 is 15 amino acids long. CDR3 loop: CASSQVGGGPETQYF. For the CDR3, the DNA is TGCGCCAGCAGCCAAGTGGGGGGAGGGCCAGAGACCCAGTACTTC.

This chain joins TRBV4-3 and TRBJ1-1; TRBD1 is a possible D gene (6 bases). Trimming left V 1 base short and J 0 bases short, with 12 bases between. From germline, CDR1 is LGHNA and CDR2 YSLEER. This CDR3 has 16 residues. DNA for the CDR3: TGCGCCAGCAGCCAAGGATACAGGGTTATGAACACTGAAGCTTTCTTT. Translating gives CASSQGYRVMNTEAFF.

The chain joins TRBV7-9 to TRBJ2-3; 12 nucleotides line up with TRBD2. CDR1 is SEHNR and CDR2 is FQNEAQ in the germline V gene (reference sequence). Germline trimming cut 1 base from V and 0 bases from J; bases unmatched to any gene: 2. The CDR3 spans 17 residues. CDR3 in amino acids: CASSLGGTSGSTDTQYF. The CDR3 DNA reads as TGTGCCAGCAGCTTAGGCGGGACTAGCGGGAGCACAGATACGCAGTATTTT. Full variable domain (rest looked up from reference TRBV7-9 and TRBJ2-3): DTGVSQNPRHKITKRGQNVTFRCDPISEHNRLYWYRQTLGQGPEFLTYFQNEAQLEKSRLLSDRFSAERPKGSFSTLEIQRTEQGDSAMYLCASSLGGTSGSTDTQYFGPGTRLTVL.

The chain employs TRBV9 and TRBJ1-2, with a weak D call TRBD1 (6 bases). The CDR3 consists of 15 residues. V dropped 3 bases and J dropped 5 bases, with 17 bases sitting between them. Germline V gives CDR1 SGDLS, CDR2 YYNGEE. CDR3 nucleotides: TGTGCCAGCAGCGCGGGAGAAAGGGGGAATTATGGCTACACCTTC. Translated: CASSAGERGNYGYTF.

This rearrangement joins TRBV25-1 to TRBJ2-4, with D hard to call. Germline CDR1 and CDR2: MGHDK and SYGVNS. V lost 1 base and J 5 bases, leaving 21 bases between the germline ends. The CDR3 is 18 amino acids. The CDR3 DNA reads TGTGCCAGCAGTGAATTAGTCTCCGGCACCTTCGGTGAAAACATTCAGTACTTC. Translated: CASSELVSGTFGENIQYF. The complete variable domain, with remaining parts taken from reference TRBV25-1 and TRBJ2-4, reads EADIYQTPRYLVIGTGKKITLECSQTMGHDKMYWYQQDPGMELHLIHYSYGVNSTEKGDLSSESTVSRIRTEHFPLTLESARPSHTSQYLCASSELVSGTFGENIQYFGAGTRLSVL.

This chain joins TRBV7-3 and TRBJ2-1; 9 nucleotides match TRBD1. V was clipped by 2 bases and J by 7 bases; unmatched bases: 6. CDR1 and CDR2 (germline): SGHTA, FQGTGA. The CDR3 consists of 15 residues. This chain's CDR3 is CASSLSWTGVNEQFF. CDR3 sequence (DNA): TGTGCCAGCAGCTTATCCTGGACAGGGGTGAATGAGCAGTTCTTC. The variable domain in full, completed from reference TRBV7-3 and TRBJ2-1, reads GAGVSQTPSNKVTEKGKYVELRCDPISGHTALYWYRQSLGQGPEFLIYFQGTGAADDSGLPNDRFFAVRPEGSVSTLKIQRTERGDSAVYLCASSLSWTGVNEQFFGPGTRLTVL.

The V call is TRBV18, the J call TRBJ1-3, with D maybe TRBD1 (5 bases). The CDR3 is 15 residues long. Germline lookup yields CDR1 KGHSH and CDR2 LQKENI. Trimming removed 4 bases at V and 0 bases at J, with 10 bases between. The chain's CDR3 is CASSLQGPSGNTIYF. CDR3 in DNA: TGTGCCAGCTCACTTCAGGGACCCTCTGGAAACACCATATATTTT. The variable domain in full, with the rest retrieved from reference TRBV18 and TRBJ1-3, is NAGVMQNPRHLVRRRGQEARLRCSPMKGHSHVYWYRQLPEEGLKFMVYLQKENIIDESGMPKERFSAEFPKEGPSILRIQQVVRGDSAAYFCASSLQGPSGNTIYFGEGSWLTVV.

The rearrangement joins TRBV5-5 to TRBJ2-7; TRBD1 agrees at 7 bases. This CDR3 is 19 amino acids long. The V gene's germline CDR1 is SGHKS and CDR2 YYEKEE (reference sequence). J gave up 3 bases and V 3 bases, and 21 bases lay outside the gene matches. DNA of the CDR3: TGTGCCAGCAGCTCCCCCCCCGGACGAGGGGGCTTATTAGGCTACGAGCAGTACTTC. Encoded protein: CASSSPPGRGGLLGYEQYF.

This clone occurred once. The gene calls are TRBV21-1 and TRBJ2-7; the table's D call of TRBD1 was not tested on the DNA. TRBV21-1 is an annotated pseudogene. This CDR3 is built from 13 residues. CDR3: CASSAGQVNEQYF. The CDR3 DNA follows: TGTGCCAGCAGCGCAGGACAGGTGAACGAGCAGTACTTC.

The V gene is TRBV28, the J gene TRBJ2-5; 13 bases align to TRBD2. Trimming cost V 4 bases and J 5 bases; bases outside gene matches: 7. The CDR3 runs 16 residues. Germline V lookup: CDR1 MDHEN, CDR2 SYDVKM. CDR3 loop: CASSSGLAGVGETQYF. For the CDR3, the DNA is TGTGCCAGCAGTTCCGGACTAGCGGGAGTCGGGGAGACCCAGTACTTC.

The genes are TRBV12-2 and TRBJ2-2. TRBV12-2 is annotated as a pseudogene. This CDR3 comprises 19 residues. DNA of the CDR3: TGTGCAAGTCGCTTAGCGGCGACGGCGTGGGCGGCGGCCACCGGGGAGCTGTTTTTT. This translates into CASRLAATAWAAATGELFF.

The gene calls are TRBV5-4 and TRBJ2-7; 8 bases map to TRBD1. Looked up from germline, CDR1 is SGHNT and CDR2 is YYREEE (reference sequence). The CDR3 runs 15 residues. V gave up 3 bases and J gave up 4 bases; unmatched junction bases: 9. The CDR3 DNA follows: TGTGCCAGCAGCTCCCCCGGGACAGGTTTATACGAGCAGTACTTC. This encodes CASSSPGTGLYEQYF. Supplemented by reference TRBV5-4 and TRBJ2-7, the full variable domain reads ETGVTQSPTHLIKTRGQQVTLRCSSQSGHNTVSWYQQALGQGPQFIFQYYREEENGRGNFPPRFSGLQFPNYSSELNVNALELDDSALYLCASSSPGTGLYEQYFGPGTRLTVT.

The chain links TRBV19 to TRBJ2-5; weak D call: TRBD2 (6 bases). The CDR3 covers 17 residues. Germline V gene data show CDR1 as LNHDA and CDR2 as SQIVND (reference sequence). V dropped 1 base and J dropped 1 base, with 16 bases sitting between them. In DNA, the CDR3 is TGTGCCAGTAGTATAGGGTTCCGGGACTCCCTCCAAGAGACCCAGTACTTC. Its protein is CASSIGFRDSLQETQYF.

In this sample, this clone turned up once. The rearrangement links TRBV9 to TRBJ2-1; D is undetermined. The V gene's germline CDR1 is SGDLS and CDR2 YYNGEE. The CDR3 extends over 12 amino acids. V lost 0 bases to trimming and J lost 7 bases, with 5 bases between them. CDR3 residues: CASSVGRNEQFF. As DNA, the CDR3 is TGTGCCAGCAGCGTAGGACGAAATGAGCAGTTCTTC.

The rearrangement uses TRBV18 and TRBJ1-1, with D unclear. Trimming cost V 3 bases and J 4 bases, with 21 bases left between them. CDR3 length: 17 amino acids. CDR1 and CDR2 from the germline V gene are KGHSH and LQKENI. The CDR3 nucleotides are TGTGCCAGCTCACCCACCTCCCCGTCCGAAGTGGGCACTGAAGCTTTCTTT. As protein: CASSPTSPSEVGTEAFF.